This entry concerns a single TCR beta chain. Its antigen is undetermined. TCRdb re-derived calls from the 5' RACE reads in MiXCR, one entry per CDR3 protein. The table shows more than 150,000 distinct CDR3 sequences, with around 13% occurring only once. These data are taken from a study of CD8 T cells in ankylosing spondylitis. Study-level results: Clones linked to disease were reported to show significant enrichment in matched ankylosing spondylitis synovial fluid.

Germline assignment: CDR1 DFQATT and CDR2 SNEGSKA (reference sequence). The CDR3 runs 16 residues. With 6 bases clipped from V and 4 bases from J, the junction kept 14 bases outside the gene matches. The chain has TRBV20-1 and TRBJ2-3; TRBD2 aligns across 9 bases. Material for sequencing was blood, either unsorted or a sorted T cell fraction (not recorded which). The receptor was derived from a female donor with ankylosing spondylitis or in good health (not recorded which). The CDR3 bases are TGCAGTGCGGGCAATAGCGGGAGCTTTCCCCCAGATACGCAGTATTTT. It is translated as CSAGNSGSFPPDTQYF.